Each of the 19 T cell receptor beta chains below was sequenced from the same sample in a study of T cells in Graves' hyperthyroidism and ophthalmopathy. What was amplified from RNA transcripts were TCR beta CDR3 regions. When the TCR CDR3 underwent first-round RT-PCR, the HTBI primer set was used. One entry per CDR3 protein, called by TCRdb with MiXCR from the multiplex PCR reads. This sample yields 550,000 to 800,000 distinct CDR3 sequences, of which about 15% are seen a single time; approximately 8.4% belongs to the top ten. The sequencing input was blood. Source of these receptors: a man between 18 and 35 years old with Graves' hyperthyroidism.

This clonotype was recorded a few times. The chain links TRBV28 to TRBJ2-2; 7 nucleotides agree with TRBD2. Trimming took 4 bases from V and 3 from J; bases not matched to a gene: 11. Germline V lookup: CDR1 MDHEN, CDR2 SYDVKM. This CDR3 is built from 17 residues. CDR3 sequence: CASSSRIGLADTGELFF. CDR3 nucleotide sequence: TGTGCCAGCAGTTCACGGATTGGGCTAGCGGACACCGGGGAGCTGTTTTTT.

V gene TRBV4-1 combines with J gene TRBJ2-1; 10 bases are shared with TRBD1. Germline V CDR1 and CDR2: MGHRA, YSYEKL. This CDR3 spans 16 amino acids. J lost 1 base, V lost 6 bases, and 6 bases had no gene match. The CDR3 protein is CASRSSDRGSYNEQFF. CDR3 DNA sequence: TGCGCCAGCAGGTCGTCGGACAGGGGGTCCTACAATGAGCAGTTCTTC.

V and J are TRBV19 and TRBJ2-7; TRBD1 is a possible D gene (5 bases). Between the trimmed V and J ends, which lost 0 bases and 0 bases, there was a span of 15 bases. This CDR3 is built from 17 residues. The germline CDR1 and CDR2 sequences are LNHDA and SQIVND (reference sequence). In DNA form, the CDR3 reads TGTGCCAGTAGTATAGAGGCCAGTAGGGGATTCTCCTACGAGCAGTACTTC. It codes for CASSIEASRGFSYEQYF.

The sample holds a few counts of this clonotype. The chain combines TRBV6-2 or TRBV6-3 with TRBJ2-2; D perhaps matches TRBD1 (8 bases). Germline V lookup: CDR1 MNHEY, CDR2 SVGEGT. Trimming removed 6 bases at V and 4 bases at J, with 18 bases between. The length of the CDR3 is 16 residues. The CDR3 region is CASSRGTGLGTGELFF. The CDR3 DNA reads TGTGCCAGCAGCCGTGGGACAGGACTAGGCACCGGGGAGCTGTTTTTT.

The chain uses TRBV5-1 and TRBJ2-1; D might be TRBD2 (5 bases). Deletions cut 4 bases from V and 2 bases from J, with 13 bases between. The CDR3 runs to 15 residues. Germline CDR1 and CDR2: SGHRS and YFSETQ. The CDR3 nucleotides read TGCGCCAGCAGCCTCCCATTGGGAGCCTACAATGAGCAGTTCTTC. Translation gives CASSLPLGAYNEQFF.

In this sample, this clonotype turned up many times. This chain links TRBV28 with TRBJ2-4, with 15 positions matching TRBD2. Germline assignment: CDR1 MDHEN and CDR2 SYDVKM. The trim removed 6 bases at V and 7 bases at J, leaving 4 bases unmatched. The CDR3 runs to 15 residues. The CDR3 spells CASSPGTSGRNIQYF. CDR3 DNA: TGTGCCAGCAGCCCCGGGACTAGCGGGAGGAACATTCAGTACTTC.

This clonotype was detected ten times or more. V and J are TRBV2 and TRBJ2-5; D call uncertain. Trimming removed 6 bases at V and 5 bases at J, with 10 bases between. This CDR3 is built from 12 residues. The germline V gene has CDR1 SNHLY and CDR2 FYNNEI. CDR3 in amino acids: CASRWAGETQYF. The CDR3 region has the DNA TGTGCCAGCAGGTGGGCCGGGGAGACCCAGTACTTC.

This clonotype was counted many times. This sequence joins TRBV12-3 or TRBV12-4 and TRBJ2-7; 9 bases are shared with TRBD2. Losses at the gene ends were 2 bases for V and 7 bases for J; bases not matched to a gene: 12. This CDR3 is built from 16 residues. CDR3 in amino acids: CASSLSLAGMLSEQYF. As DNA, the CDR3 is TGTGCCAGCAGTTTAAGTCTAGCGGGAATGTTGAGTGAGCAGTACTTC.

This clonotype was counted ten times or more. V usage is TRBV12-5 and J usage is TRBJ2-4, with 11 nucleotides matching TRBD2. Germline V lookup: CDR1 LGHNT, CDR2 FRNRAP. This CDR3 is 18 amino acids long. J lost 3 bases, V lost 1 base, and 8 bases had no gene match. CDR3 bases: TGTGCTAGTGGTTTGGCGCGGGGACTAGCGGAAGTCAAAAACATTCAGTACTTC. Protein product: CASGLARGLAEVKNIQYF.

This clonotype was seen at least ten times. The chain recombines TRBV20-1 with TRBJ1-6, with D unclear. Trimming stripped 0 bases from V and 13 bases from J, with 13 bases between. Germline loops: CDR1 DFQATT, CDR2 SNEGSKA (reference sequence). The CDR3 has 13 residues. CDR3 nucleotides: TGCAGTGCTAGAGATCAAGGAGCTTCGCCCCTCCACTTT. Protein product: CSARDQGASPLHF.

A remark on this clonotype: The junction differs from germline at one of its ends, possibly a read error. CDR3 in amino acids: CAGSGTAHNEQFF. The CDR3 DNA follows: TGTGCCGGCAGCGGGACAGCTCACAATGAGCAGTTCTTC. The V gene is TRBV9, the J gene TRBJ2-1; D may be TRBD1 or TRBD2 (7 bases each). The germline CDR1 and CDR2 sequences are SGDLS and YYNGEE. There are 13 residues in the CDR3.

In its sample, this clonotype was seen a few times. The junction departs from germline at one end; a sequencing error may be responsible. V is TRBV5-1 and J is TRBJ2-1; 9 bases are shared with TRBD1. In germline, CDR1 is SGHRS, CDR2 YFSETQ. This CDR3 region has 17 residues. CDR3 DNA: TGTGCCAGCAGCCCAAAGCCTCCGGGACAGGGAATGGATGAGCAGTTCTTC. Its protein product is CASSPKPPGQGMDEQFF.

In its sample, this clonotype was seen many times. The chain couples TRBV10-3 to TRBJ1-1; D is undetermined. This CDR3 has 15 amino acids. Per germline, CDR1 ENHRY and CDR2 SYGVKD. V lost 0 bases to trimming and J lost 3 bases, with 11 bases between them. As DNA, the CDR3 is TGTGCCATCAGTGAGTCGAAGATGAGGGACACTGAAGCTTTCTTT. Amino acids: CAISESKMRDTEAFF.

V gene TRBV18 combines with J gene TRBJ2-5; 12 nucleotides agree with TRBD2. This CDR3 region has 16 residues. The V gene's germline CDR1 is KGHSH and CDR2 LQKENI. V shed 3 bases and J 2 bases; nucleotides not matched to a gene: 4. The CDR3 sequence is CASSPRLAGEQETQYF. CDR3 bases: TGTGCCAGCTCACCGCGACTAGCGGGAGAGCAAGAGACCCAGTACTTC.

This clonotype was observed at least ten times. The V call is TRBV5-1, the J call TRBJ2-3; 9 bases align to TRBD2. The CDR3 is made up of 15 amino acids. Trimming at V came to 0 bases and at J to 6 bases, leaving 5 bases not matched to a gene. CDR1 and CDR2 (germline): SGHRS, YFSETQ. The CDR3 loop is CASSLEPSGDDTQYF. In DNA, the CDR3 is TGCGCCAGCAGCTTGGAGCCTAGCGGGGACGATACGCAGTATTTT.

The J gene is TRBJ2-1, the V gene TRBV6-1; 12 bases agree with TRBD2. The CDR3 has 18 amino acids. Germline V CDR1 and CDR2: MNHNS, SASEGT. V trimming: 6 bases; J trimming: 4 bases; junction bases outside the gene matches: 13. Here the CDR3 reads CASSLEGTSGRRYNEQFF. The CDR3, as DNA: TGTGCCAGCAGCCTGGAAGGAACTAGCGGGAGGAGATACAATGAGCAGTTCTTC.

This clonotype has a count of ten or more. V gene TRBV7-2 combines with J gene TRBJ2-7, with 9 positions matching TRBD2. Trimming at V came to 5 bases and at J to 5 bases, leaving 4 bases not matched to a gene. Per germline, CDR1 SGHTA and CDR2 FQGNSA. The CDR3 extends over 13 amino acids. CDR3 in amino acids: CASSPGLAHEQYF. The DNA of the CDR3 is TGTGCCAGCAGCCCCGGACTAGCGCACGAGCAGTACTTC. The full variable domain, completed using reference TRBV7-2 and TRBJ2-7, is GAGVSQSPSNKVTEKGKDVELRCDPISGHTALYWYRQSLGQGLEFLIYFQGNSAPDKSGLPSDRFSAERTGGSVSTLTIQRTQQEDSAVYLCASSPGLAHEQYFGPGTRLTVT.

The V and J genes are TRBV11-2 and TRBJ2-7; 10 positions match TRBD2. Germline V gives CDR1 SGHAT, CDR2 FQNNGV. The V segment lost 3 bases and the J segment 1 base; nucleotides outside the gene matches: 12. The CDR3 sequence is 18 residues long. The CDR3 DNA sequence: TGTGCCAGCAGCTTTAGACCGGCGGGGACTAGCGTTTCCTACGAGCAGTACTTC. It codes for CASSFRPAGTSVSYEQYF.

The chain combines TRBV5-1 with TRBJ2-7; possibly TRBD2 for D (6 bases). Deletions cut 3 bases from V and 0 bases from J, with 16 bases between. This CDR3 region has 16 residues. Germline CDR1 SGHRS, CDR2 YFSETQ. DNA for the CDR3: TGCGCCAGCAGCTCCGTAGGAGGGTGGAACTCCTACGAGCAGTACTTC. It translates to CASSSVGGWNSYEQYF.